Below, 7 T cell receptor beta chains from the same sample are listed, as sequenced in a study of T-cell reconstitution after alpha-beta-depleted transplantation in children. Whole-study findings and limits: About two months after transplant, alpha-beta T cells reportedly came from several hundred expanded graft clones.

Preparation of the TCRbeta library used unique molecular identifiers. TCRdb re-called the PCR reads with MiXCR, one entry per CDR3 protein. The data show tens of thousands of distinct CDR3 sequences, under 8% seen once. Antigens of these TCRs are unknown. The specimen was peripheral blood, collected 60 days after TCRalphabeta/CD19-depleted stem cell transplant. These receptors were collected from a child under two years old who had a stem cell transplant for acute myeloid leukemia, so the T cells may come from the graft donor.

The sample holds many counts of this clonotype. This chain links TRBV28 with TRBJ1-1; D is undetermined. The CDR3 is made up of 11 amino acids. Trimming stripped 3 bases from V and 4 bases from J, with 3 bases between. The V gene's germline CDR1 is MDHEN and CDR2 SYDVKM. The CDR3 DNA reads TGTGCCAGCAGTTTTCCCACTGAAGCTTTCTTT. Residues: CASSFPTEAFF.

This clonotype came up many times. This sequence joins TRBV6-5 and TRBJ1-6; tentative D call: TRBD1 (5 bases). The CDR3 contains 14 residues. Per germline, CDR1 MNHEY and CDR2 SVGAGI. Trimming took 3 bases from V and 10 from J, leaving 13 bases between them. Here the CDR3 DNA reads TGTGCCAGCAGTTATCGGGGGGTAGAGTCACCCCTCCACTTT. It codes for CASSYRGVESPLHF.

This clonotype was counted many times. V is TRBV7-2 and J is TRBJ2-2; the match to TRBD1 covers 9 bases. Germline V CDR1 and CDR2: SGHTA, FQGNSA. The trim removed 3 bases at V and 6 bases at J, leaving 14 bases unmatched. The CDR3 spans 18 residues. The CDR3 is CASSFRGMGQGGSGELFF. The CDR3 DNA is TGTGCCAGCAGCTTTAGGGGGATGGGACAGGGCGGATCCGGGGAGCTGTTTTTT.

This clonotype has at least ten counts. The rearrangement uses TRBV7-3 and TRBJ2-1, with D perhaps being TRBD1 or TRBD2 (6 bases each). The CDR3 covers 14 residues. V lost 5 bases and J 9 bases, leaving 17 bases between the germline ends. CDR1 SGHTA and CDR2 FQGTGA come from the germline V gene. The CDR3 reads CASSPGPGAVEQFF. The CDR3 DNA sequence: TGTGCCAGCAGCCCTGGACCGGGGGCGGTTGAGCAGTTCTTC. Complete variable domain (other parts from reference TRBV7-3 and TRBJ2-1): GAGVSQTPSNKVTEKGKYVELRCDPISGHTALYWYRQSLGQGPEFLIYFQGTGAADDSGLPNDRFFAVRPEGSVSTLKIQRTERGDSAVYLCASSPGPGAVEQFFGPGTRLTVL.

Of note for this clonotype: This could be a read error, since a much larger clone is one nucleotide away. The rearrangement uses TRBV7-2 and TRBJ2-1; D unresolved. V was pared by 2 bases and J by 3 bases, with 14 bases between. The CDR3 spans 16 residues. Germline assignment: CDR1 SGHTA and CDR2 FQGNSA. CDR3 in DNA: TGTGCCAGCAGCTTAAATAAGATCTCGATCTACAATGAGCAGTTCTTC. Translation: CASSLNKISIYNEQFF. Drawing the rest from reference TRBV7-2 and TRBJ2-1, the complete variable domain is GAGVSQSPSNKVTEKGKDVELRCDPISGHTALYWYRQSLGQGLEFLIYFQGNSAPDKSGLPSDRFSAERTGGSVSTLTIQRTQQEDSAVYLCASSLNKISIYNEQFFGPGTRLTVL.

This clonotype has a count of ten or more. The rearrangement uses TRBV27 and TRBJ2-1; possibly TRBD1 for D (6 bases). Per the germline V gene, CDR1 is MNHEY and CDR2 is SMNVEV (reference sequence). V lost 5 bases to trimming and J lost 3 bases, with 17 bases between them. This CDR3 contains 16 residues. The CDR3: CASSLDRPSNYNEQFF. The CDR3 nucleotides read TGTGCCAGCAGTCTGGACAGACCCTCCAACTACAATGAGCAGTTCTTC.

This clonotype showed up many times. The rearrangement joins TRBV4-3 to TRBJ2-5; D is undetermined. The CDR3 is made up of 14 amino acids. Trimming left V 5 bases short and J 1 base short, with 11 bases between. Germline V gives CDR1 LGHNA, CDR2 YSLEER. CDR3 coding DNA: TGCGCCAGCAGCTTTCGGACGGGCCAAGAGACCCAGTACTTC. As protein: CASSFRTGQETQYF.